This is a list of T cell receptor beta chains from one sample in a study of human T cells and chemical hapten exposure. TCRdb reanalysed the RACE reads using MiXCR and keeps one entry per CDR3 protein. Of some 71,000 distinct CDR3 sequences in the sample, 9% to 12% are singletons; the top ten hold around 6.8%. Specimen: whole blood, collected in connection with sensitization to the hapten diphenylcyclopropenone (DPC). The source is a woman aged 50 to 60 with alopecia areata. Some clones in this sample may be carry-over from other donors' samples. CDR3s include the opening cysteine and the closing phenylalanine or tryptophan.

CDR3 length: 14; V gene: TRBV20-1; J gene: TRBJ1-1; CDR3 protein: CSARSPEWNTEAFF
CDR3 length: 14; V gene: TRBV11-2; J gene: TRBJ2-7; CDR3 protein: CASSLGQGAYEQYF
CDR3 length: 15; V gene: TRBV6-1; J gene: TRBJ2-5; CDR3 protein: CASSLTSGEMKTQYF
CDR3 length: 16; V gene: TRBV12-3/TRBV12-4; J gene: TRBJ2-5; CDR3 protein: CASSPGLAGGQETQYF
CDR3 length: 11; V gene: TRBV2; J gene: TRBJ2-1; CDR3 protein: CASKGGNEQFF
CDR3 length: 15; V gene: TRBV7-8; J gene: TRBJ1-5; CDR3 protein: CASSLDPSSNQPQHF
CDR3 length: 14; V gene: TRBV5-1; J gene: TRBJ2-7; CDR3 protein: CASSLAGTSEKQYF
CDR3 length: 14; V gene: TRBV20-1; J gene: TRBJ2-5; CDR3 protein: CSASTDGGEETQYF
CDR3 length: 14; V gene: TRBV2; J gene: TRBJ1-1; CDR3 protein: CASTRRDSGTEAFF
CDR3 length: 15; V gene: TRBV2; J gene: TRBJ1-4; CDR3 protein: CASRLGTASNEKLFF
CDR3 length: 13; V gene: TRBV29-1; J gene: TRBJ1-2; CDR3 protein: CSVGRDSLLGYTF
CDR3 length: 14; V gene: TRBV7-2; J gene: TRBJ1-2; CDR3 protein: CASSLNWRGYGYTF
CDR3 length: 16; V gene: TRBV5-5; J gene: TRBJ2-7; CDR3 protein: CASSLRGDDSSYEQYF
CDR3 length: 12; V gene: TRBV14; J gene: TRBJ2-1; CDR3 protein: CASSQDSLGQFF
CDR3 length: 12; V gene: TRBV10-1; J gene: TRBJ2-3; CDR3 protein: CASSDKLDTQYF
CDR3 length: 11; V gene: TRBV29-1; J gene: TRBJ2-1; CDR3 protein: CSVGAGNEQFF
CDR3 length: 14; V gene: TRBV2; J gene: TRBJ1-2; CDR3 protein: CASRGDNRNYGYTF
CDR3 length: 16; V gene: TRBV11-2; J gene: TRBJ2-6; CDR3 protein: CASSLLVSSGANVLTF
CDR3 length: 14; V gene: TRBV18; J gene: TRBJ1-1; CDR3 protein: CASSPPGLYTEAFF
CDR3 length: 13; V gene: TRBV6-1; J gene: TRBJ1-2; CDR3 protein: CASRTGEGYGYTF
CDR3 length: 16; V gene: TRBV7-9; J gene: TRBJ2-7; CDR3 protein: CASSTSGRALNYEQYF
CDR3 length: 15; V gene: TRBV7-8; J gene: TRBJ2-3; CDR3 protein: CASSLDRGQADTQYF
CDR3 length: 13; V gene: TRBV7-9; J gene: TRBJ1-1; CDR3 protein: CASSFNSEGGAFF
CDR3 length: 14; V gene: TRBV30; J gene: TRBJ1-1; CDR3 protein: CAWSEGHLNTEAFF
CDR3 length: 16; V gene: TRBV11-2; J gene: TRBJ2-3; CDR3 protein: CASSRKRQGGTDTQYF
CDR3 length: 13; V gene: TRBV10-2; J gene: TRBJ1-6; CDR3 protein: CASSDRGGAPLHF
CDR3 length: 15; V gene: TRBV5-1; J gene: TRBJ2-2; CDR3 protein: CASSFGGQVTGELFF
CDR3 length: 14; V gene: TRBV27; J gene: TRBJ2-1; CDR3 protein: CASSLVQTYNEQFF
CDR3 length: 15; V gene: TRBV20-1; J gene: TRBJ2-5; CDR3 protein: CSASPPLAGGETQYF
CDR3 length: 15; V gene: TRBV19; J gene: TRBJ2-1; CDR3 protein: CASSITGTGYNEQFF
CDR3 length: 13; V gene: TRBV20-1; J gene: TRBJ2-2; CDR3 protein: CSPLRRDAGELFF
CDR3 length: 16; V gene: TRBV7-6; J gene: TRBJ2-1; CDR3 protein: CASSLATSGSRNEQFF
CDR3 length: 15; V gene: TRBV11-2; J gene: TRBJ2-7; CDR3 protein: CASSLGSGPVYEQYF
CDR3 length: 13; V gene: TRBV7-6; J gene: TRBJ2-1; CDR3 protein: CASSLGRSYEQFF
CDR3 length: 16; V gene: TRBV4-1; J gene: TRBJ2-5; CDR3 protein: CASSQDQLAGYVTQYF
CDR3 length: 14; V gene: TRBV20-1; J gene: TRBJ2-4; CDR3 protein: CSARDMGPKNIQYF
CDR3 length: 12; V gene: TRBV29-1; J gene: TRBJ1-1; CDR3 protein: CSVAHGNTEAFF
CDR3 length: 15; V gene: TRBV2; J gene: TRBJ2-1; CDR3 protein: CASSIRLAGGVEQFF
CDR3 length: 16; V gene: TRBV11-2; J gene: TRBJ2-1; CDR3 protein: CASRTWGEGAYNEQFF
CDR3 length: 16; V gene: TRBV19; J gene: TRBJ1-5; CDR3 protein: CASSIWSGQGNQPQHF
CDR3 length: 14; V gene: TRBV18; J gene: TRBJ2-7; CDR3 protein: CASSPAQGGFEQYF
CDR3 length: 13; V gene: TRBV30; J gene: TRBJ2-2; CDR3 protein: CAWSRTSAGELFF
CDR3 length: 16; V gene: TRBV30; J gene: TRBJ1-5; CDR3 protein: CAWSARGPFSNQPQHF